A single sample gave rise to the 27 T cell receptor beta chains below, sequenced in a study of blood T cell repertoires in COVID-19. Profiled with immunoSEQ multiplex PCR; TCRdb holds only in-frame clones, not every one. The sample contains a few hundred thousand clones, roughly nine tenths of which appear only once. Specimen: PBMCs or T cells enriched from blood (not recorded which). The source is a woman in her fifties or sixties who had been exposed to COVID-19.

The J gene is TRBJ1-5, the V gene TRBV18, with TRBD1 identical over 12 bases. Trimming took 5 bases from V and 4 from J; bases not matched to a gene: 6. This CDR3 spans 16 amino acids. The V gene's germline CDR1 is KGHSH and CDR2 LQKENI. CDR3 in amino acids: CASSLLGQGANQPQHF. DNA for the CDR3: TGTGCCAGCTCATTACTGGGACAGGGGGCGAATCAGCCCCAGCATTTT.

This clone is a singleton in its sample. The chain couples TRBV5-6 to TRBJ1-5; a weak D match, TRBD1 (6 bases). CDR3 length: 15 amino acids. Trimming removed 2 bases at V and 0 bases at J, with 9 bases between. Germline CDR1 is SGHDT and CDR2 is YYEEEE. CDR3 region: CASSFRGYSNQPQHF. The CDR3 bases are TGTGCCAGCAGCTTCAGGGGATATAGCAATCAGCCCCAGCATTTT.

V and J are TRBV7-2 and TRBJ2-7; possible D gene TRBD1, 6 bases. The germline CDR1 and CDR2 sequences are SGHTA and FQGNSA. Trimming removed 1 base at V and 5 bases at J, with 9 bases between. CDR3 length: 13 amino acids. CDR3 region: CASSLGGRDEQYF. The CDR3 region has the DNA TGTGCCAGCAGCTTAGGGGGGCGCGACGAGCAGTACTTC.

Notes on this clone: The junction does not match germline at one end; this may be a read error. This chain joins TRBV19 and TRBJ1-2; the D gene is possibly TRBD1 (6 bases). There are 16 residues in the CDR3. CDR1 LNHDA and CDR2 SQIVND come from the germline V gene (reference sequence). CDR3 nucleotide sequence: TGTGCCAGTAGTGTAGAGGGACAAGGCCCCTTCTATGGCTACACCTTC. This codes for CASSVEGQGPFYGYTF.

This chain uses TRBV15 with TRBJ2-3; 8 bases are a match to TRBD2. V lost 1 base and J lost 2; bases outside the gene matches: 8. The CDR3 covers 17 residues. Germline-derived CDR1 and CDR2 are LNHNV and YYDKDF (reference sequence). The CDR3 DNA follows: TGTGCCACCAGCAGAGGGGGACTAGGAATCTCCACAGATACGCAGTATTTT. It yields the protein CATSRGGLGISTDTQYF.

The chain uses TRBV5-1 and TRBJ1-3; 10 positions agree with TRBD1. Trimming at V came to 5 bases and at J to 1 base, leaving 15 bases not matched to a gene. Germline V gene sequence: CDR1 SGHRS, CDR2 YFSETQ. This CDR3 is 19 amino acids long. DNA of the CDR3: TGCGCCAGCAGTCGGGACAGGGGTTCTCTCAGTAGTTCTGGAAACACCATATATTTT. This gives the protein CASSRDRGSLSSSGNTIYF.

The J gene is TRBJ1-6, the V gene TRBV6-5; 9 bases agree with TRBD1. The CDR3 runs 15 residues. With V trimmed by 6 bases and J by 6 bases, 6 bases remained unmatched. The germline gives CDR1 MNHEY, CDR2 SVGAGI. The CDR3 reads CASRRRDRVNSPLHF. The CDR3 nucleotides read TGTGCCAGCAGGCGCCGGGACAGGGTTAATTCACCCCTCCACTTT.

The V call is TRBV19, the J call TRBJ1-5; 9 nucleotides line up with TRBD1. Germline V CDR1 and CDR2: LNHDA, SQIVND (reference sequence). The CDR3 runs to 20 residues. The trim removed 5 bases at V and 2 bases at J, leaving 19 bases unmatched. The CDR3 bases are TGTGCCAGTAGTCTACAGGTCGGGACAGGGAAAGGGGAGCGCAATCAGCCCCAGCATTTT. Translated: CASSLQVGTGKGERNQPQHF.

CDR3 in DNA: TGTGCCAGCAGTGAAGGAGGTGGGGCGGGGGCTGAAGCTTTCTTT. This translates into CASSEGGGAGAEAFF. This sequence joins TRBV2 and TRBJ1-1; a weak D match, TRBD1 (5 bases). CDR1 is SNHLY and CDR2 is FYNNEI in the germline V gene. The V gene lost 1 base and the J gene lost 6 bases, with 15 bases spanning the gap. The length of the CDR3 is 15 residues.

The chain has TRBV3-1 (or the pseudogene TRBV3-2) and TRBJ1-4, with D possibly being TRBD1 (6 bases). The CDR3 spans 14 residues. Per the germline V gene, CDR1 is LGHDT and CDR2 is YNNKEL (reference sequence). The V gene lost 5 bases and the J gene lost 8 bases, with 15 bases spanning the gap. In DNA, the CDR3 is TGTGCCAGCAGCTCGGCGGGGGCTCGGGAAAAACTGTTTTTT. This codes for CASSSAGAREKLFF.

The gene calls are TRBV20-1 and TRBJ2-7; D might be TRBD1 (6 bases). The germline gives CDR1 DFQATT, CDR2 SNEGSKA (reference sequence). The length of the CDR3 is 11 residues. V was shortened by 1 base and J by 6 bases, with 7 bases between the two germline ends. CDR3 residues: CSARGGLEQYF. CDR3 nucleotide sequence: TGCAGTGCTAGAGGGGGGCTCGAGCAGTACTTC.

The chain uses TRBV25-1 and TRBJ1-5; D unclear. V was trimmed by 2 bases and J by 5 bases, leaving 10 bases between them. CDR3 length: 14 amino acids. The germline V gene encodes CDR1 MGHDK and CDR2 SYGVNS. As DNA, the CDR3 is TGTGCCAGCAGTGAAGCGAGTGGGCATCAGCCCCAGCATTTT. It yields the protein CASSEASGHQPQHF.

The rearrangement uses TRBV3-1 (or the pseudogene TRBV3-2) and TRBJ2-7; 8 nucleotides agree with TRBD1. In germline, CDR1 is LGHDT, CDR2 YNNKEL (reference sequence). Trimming at V came to 4 bases and at J to 6 bases, leaving 8 bases not matched to a gene. The CDR3 loop spans 14 amino acids. The CDR3 DNA is TGTGCCAGCAGCCCCCGGACAGGGTGGTTCGAGCAGTACTTC. It encodes CASSPRTGWFEQYF.

CDR3 bases: TGTGCCAGCAGCTTAGGCAGGGTAACTGCAACTAATGAAAAACTGTTTTTT. Translating it yields CASSLGRVTATNEKLFF. The rearrangement joins TRBV7-6 to TRBJ1-4; a possible D gene is TRBD1 (5 bases). V dropped 1 base and J dropped 0 bases, with 12 bases sitting between them. Germline V gene lookup returns CDR1 SGHVS and CDR2 FNYEAQ. CDR3 length: 17 residues. The entire variable domain, with the rest obtained from reference TRBV7-6 and TRBJ1-4, is as follows: GAGVSQSPRYKVTKRGQDVALRCDPISGHVSLYWYRQALGQGPEFLTYFNYEAQQDKSGLPNDRFSAERPEGSISTLTIQRTEQRDSAMYRCASSLGRVTATNEKLFFGSGTQLSVL.

The V call is TRBV6-5, the J call TRBJ1-5, with 7 bases identical to TRBD1. CDR1 is MNHEY, CDR2 SVGAGI, per germline. J gave up 7 bases and V 5 bases, and 11 bases lay outside the gene matches. This CDR3 region has 15 residues. The DNA for the CDR3 is TGTGCCAGCAGTACCCCCCAGGGGGTGGGCCAGCCCCAGCATTTT. Translation gives CASSTPQGVGQPQHF.

J is TRBJ2-7 and V is TRBV29-1; TRBD1 matches at 7 bases. Germline values: CDR1 SQVTM, CDR2 ANQGSEA. V was clipped by 1 base and J by 0 bases; unmatched bases: 6. The CDR3 extends over 15 amino acids. CDR3: CSVEATGTSSYEQYF. The CDR3 DNA follows: TGCAGCGTTGAAGCGACAGGGACAAGCTCCTACGAGCAGTACTTC.

The chain carries TRBV28 and TRBJ2-2; D gene unclear. The CDR3 sequence is 13 residues long. Trimming pared 3 bases from V and 5 bases from J, leaving 7 bases between. Looked up from germline, CDR1 is MDHEN and CDR2 is SYDVKM. The CDR3 loop reads CASSFPETGELFF. The CDR3 region has the DNA TGTGCCAGCAGTTTTCCGGAGACCGGGGAGCTGTTTTTT.

The CDR3 bases are TGCGCCAGCAGCCAAGCGCCGGGACAGGGGGCTAATGAGCAGTTCTTC. This sequence encodes CASSQAPGQGANEQFF. This chain uses TRBV4-1 with TRBJ2-1; 12 nucleotides match TRBD1. Germline CDR1 and CDR2: MGHRA and YSYEKL. V gave up 1 base and J gave up 7 bases; unmatched junction bases: 5. This CDR3 is 16 amino acids long.

This rearrangement joins TRBV7-8 to TRBJ2-1; TRBD1 aligns across 9 bases. Germline assignment: CDR1 SGHVS and CDR2 FQNEAQ. This CDR3 spans 13 amino acids. Trimming at V came to 8 bases and at J to 9 bases, leaving 8 bases not matched to a gene. This chain's CDR3 is CASSLGGQGEQFF. The DNA for the CDR3 is TGTGCCAGCTCACTGGGGGGACAGGGTGAGCAGTTCTTC.

V and J are TRBV11-3 and TRBJ2-3; TRBD2 matches 13 bases. This CDR3 contains 17 residues. The V gene's germline CDR1 is SGHNT and CDR2 YENEEA. The V and J ends lost 4 bases and 6 bases, in that order; junction bases with no gene match: 10. CDR3: CASSSGLAGTSSDTQYF. CDR3 in DNA: TGTGCCAGCAGCTCGGGACTAGCGGGGACCAGCTCCGATACGCAGTATTTT. The full variable domain, rest sourced from reference TRBV11-3 and TRBJ2-3, is EAGVVQSPRYKIIEKKQPVAFWCNPISGHNTLYWYLQNLGQGPELLIRYENEEAVDDSQLPKDRFSAERLKGVDSTLKIQPAELGDSAVYLCASSSGLAGTSSDTQYFGPGTRLTVL.

V gene TRBV12-3 or TRBV12-4 combines with J gene TRBJ1-1; maybe TRBD1 (5 bases). V dropped 4 bases and J dropped 5 bases, with 8 bases sitting between them. The length of the CDR3 is 12 residues. The CDR3 sequence is CASSSPGTEAFF. DNA for the CDR3: TGTGCCAGCAGTTCCCCAGGGACTGAAGCTTTCTTT.

The V and J genes are TRBV5-1 and TRBJ1-1; D perhaps matches TRBD1 (5 bases). Trimming removed 0 bases from V and 9 bases from J, with 9 bases in between. Germline values: CDR1 SGHRS, CDR2 YFSETQ. The CDR3 is 12 amino acids. The DNA of the CDR3 is TGCGCCAGCAGCTTGGAGGCAGGGAAAGCTTTCTTT. This translates into CASSLEAGKAFF.

The chain is built from TRBV3-1 (or the pseudogene TRBV3-2) and TRBJ2-1; D might be TRBD2 (6 bases). Trimming cost V 2 bases and J 12 bases, with 14 bases left between them. CDR1 LGHDT and CDR2 YNNKEL come from the germline V gene (reference sequence). This CDR3 contains 13 residues. CDR3 nucleotides: TGTGCCAGCAGCCAATTCACAGCGGGTGGGCAGTTCTTC. This encodes CASSQFTAGGQFF.

The chain recombines TRBV7-9 with TRBJ2-5; D uncertain. Deletions cut 7 bases from V and 3 bases from J, with 18 bases between. CDR3 length: 15 amino acids. Germline CDR1 reads SEHNR; CDR2 reads FQNEAQ (reference sequence). CDR3 DNA: TGTGCCAGCACCTCCCAGGCGCAGGCAGAAGAGACCCAGTACTTC. Amino acid sequence: CASTSQAQAEETQYF.

The V gene is TRBV7-8, the J gene TRBJ2-3, with D maybe TRBD2 (6 bases). The germline CDR1 and CDR2 sequences are SGHVS and FQNEAQ. Trimming took 0 bases from V and 3 from J, leaving 10 bases between them. The CDR3 sequence is 15 residues long. The CDR3 DNA sequence: TGTGCCAGCAGCTTAGCTTTAGCGGAAACAGATACGCAGTATTTT. Its translation: CASSLALAETDTQYF.

V gene TRBV12-3 or TRBV12-4 combines with J gene TRBJ1-2; possible D gene TRBD1, 6 bases. This CDR3 contains 13 residues. Trimming took 2 bases from V and 7 from J, leaving 11 bases between them. CDR3 DNA sequence: TGTGCCAGCAGTTTAACAGGGCCGGGTGGCTACACCTTC. The encoded protein is CASSLTGPGGYTF.

The genes are TRBV28 and TRBJ1-6, with no clear D. The CDR3 has 14 amino acids. Trimming stripped 6 bases from V and 9 bases from J, with 15 bases between. Germline CDR1 is MDHEN and CDR2 is SYDVKM. The DNA for the CDR3 is TGTGCCAGCAGCCCCACCACGTGGGCTTCACCCCTCCACTTT. It translates to CASSPTTWASPLHF.